This T cell receptor (beta chain) was captured in a study of OX40 agonist ivuxolimab in advanced cancers. Overall study context: Enrolled patients in dose escalation had cancers that were hepatocellular carcinoma, melanoma, renal cell or head and neck cancer. Averaging about 60 years in age, with a range of about 23 to 80, the cohort was 82.7% male.

The protocol was immunoSEQ multiplex PCR, while the TCRdb copy is restricted to in-frame clones and leaves out a portion. The repertoire includes tens of thousands of clones, approximately 84% of them detected once, and about 15% sits in the top ten. Sequencing used CD4+ or CD8+ T cells sorted from blood, obtained in a trial of the OX40 agonist ivuxolimab. The receptor was derived from an adult with an advanced solid tumor such as melanoma, head and neck, liver or kidney cancer.

The CDR3 reads CASDPGANTGELFF. The CDR3 region has the DNA TGTGCCAGCGACCCTGGGGCGAACACCGGGGAGCTGTTTTTT. The chain has TRBV2 and TRBJ2-2; unclear D gene. This CDR3 is built from 14 residues. Between the trimmed V and J ends, which lost 8 bases and 0 bases, there was a span of 10 bases. The V gene's germline CDR1 is SNHLY and CDR2 FYNNEI.